These T cell receptor beta chains were read from a single sample in a study of blood T cell repertoires in COVID-19. Profiling relied on immunoSEQ multiplex PCR, and the TCRdb table lists in-frame clones only, not all of them. This table has around 140,000 clones, about four fifths appearing once. The sample was peripheral blood. The receptors shown here come from a man aged 65 to 85 who had recovered from COVID-19. The CDR3 runs from the conserved cysteine through the conserved F or W.

TRBV11-2,CASSGWRGRTYEQYF
TRBV3-1/TRBV3-2,CASGGTSGSGEQYF
TRBV30,CAWGDSPDGPQHF
TRBV3-1/TRBV3-2,CASSPILLQETQYF
TRBV18,CASSKFQGAYEQYF
TRBV19,CASRTGQRGTGELFF
TRBV5-4,CASSPSRDPYGYTF
TRBV29-1,CSVEKASGRYNEQFF
TRBV27,CATGAAGANVLTF
TRBV23-1,CASSDRAEKLFF
TRBV10-2,CASSELAGVVGELFF
TRBV5-4,CASRGPGGTQYF
TRBV2,CASKSGSGNTIYF
TRBV28,CASSQGGNTEAFF
TRBV30,CAWSGRTSEQFF
TRBV19,CASSSLAGSYEQYF
TRBV6-2/TRBV6-3,CASSSREAHYEQYF
TRBV11-2,CASSLERNTEAFF
TRBV5-6,CASSLPGDPEAFF
TRBV4-2,CASSPQVGGIPNYGYTF
TRBV23-1,CASSQSAGQGGNTEAFF
TRBV29-1,CSVVARGTDTQYF
TRBV5-8,CASSSRLYGYTF
TRBV7-3,CASSLQTSTNEKLFF
TRBV3-1/TRBV3-2,CASSQAQRYEQYF
TRBV7-2,CASSSVVLAGGRGETQYF
TRBV18,CASSPPPRLAGESAGELFF
TRBV5-1,CASSGASGILNEQFF
TRBV19,CASSILPGANNEQFF
TRBV5-1,CASSLIQNTEAFF
TRBV27,CASSPPGREDIQYF
TRBV6-6,CASSQGQTYNQPQHF
TRBV5-4,CASQTGDRIDTEAFF
TRBV7-9,CASSFEASGYTF
TRBV6-2/TRBV6-3,CASSYFGTVNQPQHF
TRBV3-1/TRBV3-2,CASSTSGNWSPQYF
TRBV4-1,CASSPGLARSTGELFF
TRBV11-3,CASSQTGDSTDTQYF
TRBV6-2/TRBV6-3,CASSPRGGDEKLFF
TRBV5-1,CASSWETSSYEQYF
TRBV4-1,CASSQVIDWDRGGEQYF
TRBV4-3,CASSQDSGANVLTF
TRBV5-4,CASSLGGRGRESSIGAFF
TRBV6-5,CASSRTGNTDTQYF
TRBV6-6,CASSEAGGQGYGYTF